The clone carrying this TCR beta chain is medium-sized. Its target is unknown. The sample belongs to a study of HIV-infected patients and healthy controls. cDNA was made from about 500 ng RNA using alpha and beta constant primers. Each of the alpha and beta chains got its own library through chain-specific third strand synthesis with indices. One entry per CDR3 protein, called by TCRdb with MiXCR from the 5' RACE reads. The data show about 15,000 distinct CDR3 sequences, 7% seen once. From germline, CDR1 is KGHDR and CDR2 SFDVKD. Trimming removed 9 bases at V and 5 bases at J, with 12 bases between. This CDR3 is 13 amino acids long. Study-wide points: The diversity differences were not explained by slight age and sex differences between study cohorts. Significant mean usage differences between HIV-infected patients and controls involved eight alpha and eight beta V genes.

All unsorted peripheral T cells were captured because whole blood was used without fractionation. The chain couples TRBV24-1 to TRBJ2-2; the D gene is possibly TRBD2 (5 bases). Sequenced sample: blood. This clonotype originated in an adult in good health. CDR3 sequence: CATERRETGELFF. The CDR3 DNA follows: TGTGCCACCGAACGAAGGGAGACCGGGGAGCTGTTTTTT.